This is a list of T cell receptor beta chains from one sample in a study of PD-1 blockade in classical Hodgkin lymphoma. TCRdb keeps only in-frame clones here, not all; method: immunoSEQ multiplex PCR. Here the sample spans about 23,000 clones, roughly 80% being singletons. The material sequenced was peripheral blood mononuclear cells (PBMCs), taken before the second cycle of nivolumab. The receptor source for this set is a human donor with classical Hodgkin lymphoma. CDR3s include the opening cysteine and the closing phenylalanine or tryptophan. The D gene is left open where the match is weak. For some rows the clone size is stated as once, few or many, or as a class when expanded; others skip it.

d_call: TRBD2
j_call: TRBJ2-3
v_call: TRBV19
clone_size: -
cdr3_nt: TGTGCCAGCTTAACTAGCGGGAGTCGGACTAGCACAGATACGCAGTATTTT
cdr3_aa: CASLTSGSRTSTDTQYF

d_call: -
j_call: TRBJ2-7
v_call: TRBV5-1
clone_size: -
cdr3_nt: TGCGCCAGCAGCCTCGACGGATACGAGCAGTACTTC
cdr3_aa: CASSLDGYEQYF

d_call: TRBD1
j_call: TRBJ2-7
v_call: TRBV6-1
clone_size: -
cdr3_nt: TGTGCCAGCAGTAATGCAGGGGGCGAGCAGTACTTC
cdr3_aa: CASSNAGGEQYF

d_call: -
j_call: TRBJ2-7
v_call: TRBV9
clone_size: -
cdr3_nt: TGTGCCAGCAGCGTCGACTTGGTAGCGGAGACCTACGAGCAGTACTTC
cdr3_aa: CASSVDLVAETYEQYF

d_call: TRBD1
j_call: TRBJ1-5
v_call: TRBV7-8
clone_size: -
cdr3_nt: TGTGCCAGCAGACTCCAGGGGGAATTTCAGCCCCAGCATTTT
cdr3_aa: CASRLQGEFQPQHF

d_call: TRBD2
j_call: TRBJ2-2
v_call: TRBV6-1
clone_size: -
cdr3_nt: TGTGCCCCAGTGACATGGGAGGGGTCCGGGGAGCTGTTTTTT
cdr3_aa: CAPVTWEGSGELFF

d_call: -
j_call: TRBJ1-1
v_call: TRBV30
clone_size: -
cdr3_nt: TGTGCCTGGAGTCTCAGGGGAAACACTGAAGCTTTCTTT
cdr3_aa: CAWSLRGNTEAFF

d_call: -
j_call: TRBJ1-5
v_call: TRBV6-1
clone_size: -
cdr3_nt: TGTGCCAGCAGGGAGGGGCTGGGCAATCAGCCCCAGCATTTT
cdr3_aa: CASREGLGNQPQHF

d_call: -
j_call: TRBJ1-3
v_call: TRBV4-1
clone_size: once
cdr3_nt: TGCGCCAGCAGCCAAGTGGAAGGATCCCCTGGAAACACCATATATTTT
cdr3_aa: CASSQVEGSPGNTIYF

d_call: TRBD1
j_call: TRBJ2-7
v_call: TRBV5-1
clone_size: -
cdr3_nt: TGCGCCAGCAGCAGGGACAGGGGCTACGAGCAGTACTTC
cdr3_aa: CASSRDRGYEQYF

d_call: -
j_call: TRBJ2-1
v_call: TRBV18
clone_size: -
cdr3_nt: TGTGCCAGCTCACCCAGTATTCAGGTCCGTGAGCAGTTCTTC
cdr3_aa: CASSPSIQVREQFF

d_call: TRBD1
j_call: TRBJ1-1
v_call: TRBV2
clone_size: -
cdr3_nt: TGTGCCAGCAACAGGGGGGGTCAAGCTTTCTTT
cdr3_aa: CASNRGGQAFF

d_call: -
j_call: TRBJ2-7
v_call: TRBV18
clone_size: -
cdr3_nt: TGTGCCAGCTCACCGGGGACAAATTCCTACGAGCAGTACTTC
cdr3_aa: CASSPGTNSYEQYF

d_call: -
j_call: TRBJ2-3
v_call: TRBV5-1
clone_size: -
cdr3_nt: TGCGCCAGCAGCTGGGGTGATACGCAGTATTTT
cdr3_aa: CASSWGDTQYF

d_call: -
j_call: TRBJ1-4
v_call: TRBV2
clone_size: -
cdr3_nt: TGTGCCAGCAGTGATTTTGAAAAACTGTTTTTT
cdr3_aa: CASSDFEKLFF

d_call: TRBD2
j_call: TRBJ2-1
v_call: TRBV7-9
clone_size: -
cdr3_nt: TGTGCCAGCAGCTTAGCGGTGACTAGCACCTACAATGAGCAGTTCTTC
cdr3_aa: CASSLAVTSTYNEQFF

d_call: TRBD1
j_call: TRBJ2-1
v_call: TRBV11-2
clone_size: -
cdr3_nt: TGTGCCAGCAGCATTGGACAGGGTCCCTACAATGAGCAGTTCTTC
cdr3_aa: CASSIGQGPYNEQFF

d_call: TRBD1
j_call: TRBJ1-1
v_call: TRBV7-9
clone_size: medium-sized
cdr3_nt: TGTGCCAGCAGCTTTGGACAGGCGAGAAAAAGAGACCCTGAAGCTTTCTTT
cdr3_aa: CASSFGQARKRDPEAFF

d_call: -
j_call: TRBJ2-5
v_call: TRBV18
clone_size: -
cdr3_nt: TGTGCCAGCTCACCTTCGAGCGAGACCCAGTACTTC
cdr3_aa: CASSPSSETQYF

d_call: TRBD2
j_call: TRBJ2-7
v_call: TRBV18
clone_size: -
cdr3_nt: TGTGCCAGCTCACCACTAGCGGGAGGGCGTATGGGCGAGCAGTACTTC
cdr3_aa: CASSPLAGGRMGEQYF

d_call: -
j_call: TRBJ1-1
v_call: TRBV18
clone_size: -
cdr3_nt: TGTGCCAGCTCACCCACGACAGCGAACACTGAAGCTTTCTTT
cdr3_aa: CASSPTTANTEAFF